This TCR beta chain derives from a study of blood T cell repertoires in COVID-19. The CDR3 loop spans 14 amino acids. CDR1 is SGHTA and CDR2 is FQGTGA in the germline V gene. The V gene lost 5 bases and the J gene lost 1 base, with 8 bases spanning the gap. Using immunoSEQ multiplex PCR, the repertoire was profiled, and TCRdb retains in-frame clones only, with some absent. The sample lists 70,000 to 95,000 clones; around 80% were seen once. The receptor was isolated from a human donor in a cohort sampled during active COVID-19. Sequences were obtained from peripheral blood. The V and J genes are TRBV7-3 and TRBJ2-2, with no clear D. In DNA, the CDR3 is TGTGCCAGCAGCAAAACAGTGAACACCGGGGAGCTGTTTTTT. Its translation: CASSKTVNTGELFF.